These T cell receptor beta chains were read from a single sample in a study of control samples from healthy donors and cancer patients. Data came from immunoSEQ multiplex PCR; TCRdb stores just in-frame clones and leaves some out. The repertoire holds about 160,000 clones, with just over 95% as singletons. The sample was blood. These TCRs come from a woman in her 30s in good health. Each CDR3 is given with its conserved first and last residue. The order of the fields is V gene, D gene, clone size, J gene, CDR3 DNA, CDR3 protein. D genes are given only for firm matches. The listing skips clone size in some rows; elsewhere it reads once, few, many or a size class.

TRBV6-5	-	-	TRBJ2-3	TGTGCCAGCAGACCAAATCGGGGTGCTTGGGATACGCAGTATTTT	CASRPNRGAWDTQYF
TRBV7-9	-	-	TRBJ2-2	TGTGCCAGCAGCTTAACACTTTCGGGCACCGGGGAGCTGTTTTTT	CASSLTLSGTGELFF
TRBV28	-	-	TRBJ2-5	TGTGCCAGCAGTTTAAGGGTTGACCAAGAGACCCAGTACTTC	CASSLRVDQETQYF
TRBV4-2	-	-	TRBJ1-2	TGTGCCAGCAGCCAAGAGACCGAAGCAGGCTACACCTTC	CASSQETEAGYTF
TRBV27	-	-	TRBJ1-6	TGTGCCAGCACCCCCGGGACCGAAAATTCACCCCTCCACTTT	CASTPGTENSPLHF
TRBV4-1	-	-	TRBJ1-5	TGCGCCAGCAGCCAACTGGGGGTTGGACAGCCCCAGCATTTT	CASSQLGVGQPQHF
TRBV7-8	TRBD1	once	TRBJ1-1	TGTGCCAGCAGCTTAGCGTTGGGACAGGGGAACACTGAAGCTTTCTTT	CASSLALGQGNTEAFF
TRBV7-9	-	-	TRBJ2-2	TGTGCCAGCAGCTTAGTCTTAGGCGGGGAGCTGTTTTTT	CASSLVLGGELFF
TRBV28	-	-	TRBJ1-2	TGTGCCATCCAGGGGTCTAGGGGCTACACCTTC	CAIQGSRGYTF
TRBV6-5	-	-	TRBJ2-3	TGTGCCAGCAGTTATCGGGAAGGGTATACGCAGTATTTT	CASSYREGYTQYF
TRBV6-5	-	-	TRBJ2-7	TGTGCCAGCAGTTACGACCTGGGACTTCTAGCGAGCGAGCAGTACTTC	CASSYDLGLLASEQYF
TRBV2	TRBD2	-	TRBJ2-1	TGTGCCAGCAGTGGGGCTAGCGGGAGTTTTGGTGAGCAGTTCTTC	CASSGASGSFGEQFF
TRBV3-1/TRBV3-2	-	-	TRBJ2-5	TGTGCCAGCAGCCTAGCCGGGGGGACCCAGTACTTC	CASSLAGGTQYF
TRBV14	TRBD2	-	TRBJ2-1	TGTGCCAGCAGCCGACTAGCGGGAGGTATATATGAGCAGTTCTTC	CASSRLAGGIYEQFF
TRBV7-9	-	once	TRBJ1-2	TGTGCCAGCAGCTTCGCACAGGGTAGTGGCTACACCTTC	CASSFAQGSGYTF
TRBV24-1	-	-	TRBJ2-3	TGTGCCACCAGTGATTCTAAAAGAACACCCACGCAGTATTTT	CATSDSKRTPTQYF
TRBV28	TRBD1	-	TRBJ2-3	TGTGCCAGCACGGACAGGGGAAGCACAGATACGCAGTATTTT	CASTDRGSTDTQYF
TRBV19	-	once	TRBJ2-1	TGTGCCAGTAAGGCGGGGACTTGGGATGAGCAGTTCTTC	CASKAGTWDEQFF
TRBV7-3	-	-	TRBJ1-1	TGTGCCAGCAGTCTACTAGGGCAGAACACTGAAGCTTTCTTT	CASSLLGQNTEAFF
TRBV5-1	-	-	TRBJ2-2	TGCGCCAGCAGCTGGGCTGAAGGGACTTTCGGGGAGCTGTTTTTT	CASSWAEGTFGELFF
TRBV5-4	-	-	TRBJ2-7	TGTGCCAGCAGCTTGGAGAAGGGTAATCGCTACGAGCAGTACTTC	CASSLEKGNRYEQYF
TRBV5-6	-	few	TRBJ1-3	TGTGCCAGCAGCTTAGCCTCTGGAAACACCATATATTTT	CASSLASGNTIYF
TRBV5-8	TRBD1	once	TRBJ1-5	TGTGCCAGCACCAGGACAGGTCGCGTACCCCAGCATTTT	CASTRTGRVPQHF
TRBV10-1	TRBD1	-	TRBJ1-1	TGCGCCAGCAGTGAGTCGGGGACAGCAGAAGCTTTCTTT	CASSESGTAEAFF
TRBV9	-	-	TRBJ2-7	TGTGCCAGCAGCCGCCTTTCGTGGGCAAGCTCCTACGAGCAGTACTTC	CASSRLSWASSYEQYF
TRBV5-5	TRBD1	-	TRBJ1-6	TGTGCCAGCAGCCGCCGACAGGGGAGATCACCCCTCCACTTT	CASSRRQGRSPLHF